The rows below give T cell receptor beta chains drawn from one sample of a study of cytotoxic CD8 clonotypes in ibrutinib-treated CLL. Libraries were prepared by immunoSEQ multiplex PCR; TCRdb keeps only in-frame clonotypes and omits some of them. The table shows about 140,000 clones, with around 80% occurring only once. Sequenced material: PBMCs, taken after 36 months of ibrutinib treatment. Receptor source: a human donor with chronic lymphocytic leukemia. The CDR3 runs from the conserved cysteine through the conserved F or W. D genes are given only for firm matches. Some rows have no size entry. The others give once, few or many, or a class for an expanded clone.

d_gene: TRBD2
j_gene: TRBJ2-7
abundance: -
v_gene: TRBV5-4
CDR3nt: TGTGCCAGCAGCTTGGCCCTGGGACTAGCGGCCTCTTCCTTTCATTACGAGCAGTACTTC
CDR3aa: CASSLALGLAASSFHYEQYF

d_gene: TRBD1
j_gene: TRBJ1-2
abundance: -
v_gene: TRBV7-8
CDR3nt: TGTGCCAGCAGCCACCGCCGGGACAGGGGGCTTTATGGCTACACCTTC
CDR3aa: CASSHRRDRGLYGYTF

d_gene: -
j_gene: TRBJ1-2
abundance: few
v_gene: TRBV10-2
CDR3nt: TGCGCCAGCAGCAAGGGAGTTACCTATGGCTACACCTTC
CDR3aa: CASSKGVTYGYTF

d_gene: TRBD1
j_gene: TRBJ2-1
abundance: -
v_gene: TRBV7-3
CDR3nt: TGTGCCAGCAGCTCCGCCGGGACAGGCTACAATGAGCAGTTCTTC
CDR3aa: CASSSAGTGYNEQFF

d_gene: -
j_gene: TRBJ2-7
abundance: few
v_gene: TRBV28
CDR3nt: TGTGCCAGCACCAAAGTTGGGGCCTACGAGCAGTACTTC
CDR3aa: CASTKVGAYEQYF

d_gene: TRBD2
j_gene: TRBJ2-1
abundance: -
v_gene: TRBV9
CDR3nt: TGTGCCAGCAGCTCAGCAGCGGGAGGGGGTGAGCAGTTCTTC
CDR3aa: CASSSAAGGGEQFF

d_gene: -
j_gene: TRBJ2-2
abundance: -
v_gene: TRBV5-8
CDR3nt: TGTGCCAGCAGCTTGCGGGCGGGCACCGGGGAGCTGTTTTTT
CDR3aa: CASSLRAGTGELFF

d_gene: TRBD1
j_gene: TRBJ2-7
abundance: -
v_gene: TRBV28
CDR3nt: TGTGCCAGCAGTTTATCCGGGACAGAGGACTACGAGCAGTACTTC
CDR3aa: CASSLSGTEDYEQYF

d_gene: -
j_gene: TRBJ2-2
abundance: -
v_gene: TRBV5-1
CDR3nt: TGCGCCAGCAGCTTGTCGGGAGCCGGGGAGCTGTTTTTT
CDR3aa: CASSLSGAGELFF

d_gene: TRBD2
j_gene: TRBJ2-7
abundance: -
v_gene: TRBV7-2
CDR3nt: TGTGCCAGCAGCCCTCGATTAGCGGGAGTCCTTTGGGAGCAGTACTTC
CDR3aa: CASSPRLAGVLWEQYF

d_gene: -
j_gene: TRBJ1-6
abundance: -
v_gene: TRBV27
CDR3nt: TGTGCCAGCAGTTTAGGAGGCTCCTATAATTCACCCCTCCACTTT
CDR3aa: CASSLGGSYNSPLHF

d_gene: -
j_gene: TRBJ1-1
abundance: -
v_gene: TRBV7-9
CDR3nt: TGTGCCAGCAGCCCTGAGGGACGGGATGAAGCTTTCTTT
CDR3aa: CASSPEGRDEAFF

d_gene: -
j_gene: TRBJ2-1
abundance: many
v_gene: TRBV5-1
CDR3nt: TGCGCCAGCAGCTTGGATAGGAATGAGCAGTTCTTC
CDR3aa: CASSLDRNEQFF

d_gene: -
j_gene: TRBJ1-3
abundance: -
v_gene: TRBV28
CDR3nt: TGTGCCAGCAGTTTAAGGCAGTGGACAGCTGGAAACACCATATATTTT
CDR3aa: CASSLRQWTAGNTIYF

d_gene: -
j_gene: TRBJ1-2
abundance: -
v_gene: TRBV19
CDR3nt: TGTGCCAGTAGTACATCCGGGACCCCCAGCGGCTACACCTTC
CDR3aa: CASSTSGTPSGYTF

d_gene: -
j_gene: TRBJ1-3
abundance: -
v_gene: TRBV19
CDR3nt: TGTGCCAGTAGTACCCAGGGTACTGGAAACACCATATATTTT
CDR3aa: CASSTQGTGNTIYF

d_gene: -
j_gene: TRBJ1-3
abundance: -
v_gene: TRBV18
CDR3nt: TGTGCCAGCTCACCGACCAGCGCGTCTGGAAACACCATATATTTT
CDR3aa: CASSPTSASGNTIYF